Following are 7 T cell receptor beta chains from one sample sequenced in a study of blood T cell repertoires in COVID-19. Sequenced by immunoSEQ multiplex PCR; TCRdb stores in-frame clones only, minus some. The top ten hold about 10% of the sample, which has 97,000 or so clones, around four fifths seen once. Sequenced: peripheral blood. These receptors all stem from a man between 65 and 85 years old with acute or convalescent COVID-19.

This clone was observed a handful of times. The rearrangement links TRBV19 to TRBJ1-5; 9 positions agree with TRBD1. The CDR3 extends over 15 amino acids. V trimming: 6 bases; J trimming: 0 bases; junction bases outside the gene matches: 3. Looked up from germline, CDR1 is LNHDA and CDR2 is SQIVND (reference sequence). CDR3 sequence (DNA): TGTGCCAGTAGGGGACAGGGATATAGCAATCAGCCCCAGCATTTT. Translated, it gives CASRGQGYSNQPQHF. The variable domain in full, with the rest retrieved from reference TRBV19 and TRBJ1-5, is DGGITQSPKYLFRKEGQNVTLSCEQNLNHDAMYWYRQDPGQGLRLIYYSQIVNDFQKGDIAEGYSVSREKKESFPLTVTSAQKNPTAFYLCASRGQGYSNQPQHFGDGTRLSIL.

The CDR3 spells CASSVDLAGEETQYF. The CDR3 nucleotides read TGTGCCAGCAGCGTAGATCTAGCGGGGGAGGAGACCCAGTACTTC. This chain joins TRBV9 and TRBJ2-5; 10 nucleotides agree with TRBD2. The germline gives CDR1 SGDLS, CDR2 YYNGEE. This CDR3 is 15 amino acids long. The ends lost 0 bases at V and 5 bases at J; junction bases unmatched: 4.

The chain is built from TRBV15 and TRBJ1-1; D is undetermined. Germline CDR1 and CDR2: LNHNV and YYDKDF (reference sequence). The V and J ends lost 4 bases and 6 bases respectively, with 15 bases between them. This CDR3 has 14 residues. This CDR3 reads CATSMESPRAEAFF. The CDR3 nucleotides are TGTGCCACCAGCATGGAGTCCCCGAGGGCTGAAGCTTTCTTT.

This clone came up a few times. DNA for the CDR3: TGTGCCAGCAGCTTTTCGGGGGGTAGCTACGAGCAGTACTTC. Translation gives CASSFSGGSYEQYF. This chain connects TRBV5-4 to TRBJ2-7; 7 bases line up with TRBD2. CDR1 and CDR2 (germline): SGHNT, YYREEE (reference sequence). The CDR3 extends over 14 amino acids. V gave up 2 bases and J gave up 3 bases; unmatched junction bases: 5.

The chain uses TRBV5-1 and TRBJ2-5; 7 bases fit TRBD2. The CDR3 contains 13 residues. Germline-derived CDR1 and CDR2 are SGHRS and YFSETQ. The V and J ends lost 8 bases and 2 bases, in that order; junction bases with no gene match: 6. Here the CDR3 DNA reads TGCGCCAGTACGGGGGGTCCTCAAGAGACCCAGTACTTC. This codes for CASTGGPQETQYF.

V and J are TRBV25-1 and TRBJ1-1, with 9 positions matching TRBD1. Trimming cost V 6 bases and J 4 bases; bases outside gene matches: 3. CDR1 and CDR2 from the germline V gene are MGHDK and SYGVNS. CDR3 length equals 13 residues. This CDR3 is CASRGQGTTEAFF. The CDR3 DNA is TGTGCCAGCAGAGGACAGGGGACCACTGAAGCTTTCTTT.

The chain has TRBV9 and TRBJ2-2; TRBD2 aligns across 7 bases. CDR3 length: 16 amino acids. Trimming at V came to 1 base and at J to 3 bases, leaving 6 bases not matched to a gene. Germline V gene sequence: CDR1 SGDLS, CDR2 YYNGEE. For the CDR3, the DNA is TGTGCCAGCAGCGTAAGGCCGGGAGGCGACACCGGGGAGCTGTTTTTT. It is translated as CASSVRPGGDTGELFF.